The entry that follows covers one TCR beta chain sequence. Per the original data handling: The assay estimated nucleated cells by amplifying reference gene primers. Measured with immunoSEQ multiplex PCR; TCRdb has only the in-frame clones, and not every one. From that table come the V and J calls and clone size; the DNA was used to work out D and trimming. Of about 300,000 clones in the sample, 70% to 90% are singletons; the top ten hold under 7.5%. This sample is part of a study of blood T cell repertoires in COVID-19. Looking at the study overall: Some COVID-19 samples were acute and others convalescent; all came from the United States, Italy and Spain. PBMCs, B-cell-depleted T cells, or T cells were the source of the cDNA or gDNA that made up the material.

V dropped 0 bases and J dropped 5; count of bases not matched to a gene: 3. Germline CDR1 is SGHTA and CDR2 is FQGNSA. The CDR3 covers 15 residues. The rearrangement links TRBV7-2 to TRBJ2-2; the match to TRBD2 covers 7 bases. The sequencing input was peripheral blood. This TCR came from a man in his late teens or twenties who had recovered from COVID-19. The chain's CDR3 is CASSLASGLTGELFF. The CDR3 bases are TGTGCCAGCAGCTTAGCTAGCGGGCTTACCGGGGAGCTGTTTTTT.